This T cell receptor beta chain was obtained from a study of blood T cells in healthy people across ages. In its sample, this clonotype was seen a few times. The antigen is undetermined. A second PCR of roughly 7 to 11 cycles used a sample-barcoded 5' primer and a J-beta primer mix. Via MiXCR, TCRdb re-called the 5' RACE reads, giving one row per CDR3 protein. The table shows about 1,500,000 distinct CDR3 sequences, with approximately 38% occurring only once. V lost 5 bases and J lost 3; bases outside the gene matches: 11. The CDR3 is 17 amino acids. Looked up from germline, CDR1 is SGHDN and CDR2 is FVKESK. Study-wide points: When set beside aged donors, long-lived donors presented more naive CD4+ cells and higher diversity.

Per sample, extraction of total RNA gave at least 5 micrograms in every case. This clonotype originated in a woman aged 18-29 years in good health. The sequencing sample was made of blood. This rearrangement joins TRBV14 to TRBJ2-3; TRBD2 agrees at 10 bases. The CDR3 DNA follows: TGTGCCAGCAGCTCCTTGCTAGCGGGGGTACATACAGATACGCAGTATTTT. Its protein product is CASSSLLAGVHTDTQYF.